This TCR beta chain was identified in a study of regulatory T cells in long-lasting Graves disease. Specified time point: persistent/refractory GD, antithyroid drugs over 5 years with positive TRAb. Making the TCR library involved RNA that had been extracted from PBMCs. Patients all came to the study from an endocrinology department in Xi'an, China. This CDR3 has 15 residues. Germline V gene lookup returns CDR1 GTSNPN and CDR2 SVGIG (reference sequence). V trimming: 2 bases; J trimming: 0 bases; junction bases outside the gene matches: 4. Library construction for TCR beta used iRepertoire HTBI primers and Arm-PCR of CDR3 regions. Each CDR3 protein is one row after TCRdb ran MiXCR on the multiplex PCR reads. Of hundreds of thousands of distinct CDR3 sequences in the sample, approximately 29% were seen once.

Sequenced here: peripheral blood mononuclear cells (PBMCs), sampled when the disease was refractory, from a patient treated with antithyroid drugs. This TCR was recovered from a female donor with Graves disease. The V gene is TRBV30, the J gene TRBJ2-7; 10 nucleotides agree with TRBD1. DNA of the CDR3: TGTGCCTGGAGTAAAGACAGGGGGCCCTCCTACGAGCAGTACTTC. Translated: CAWSKDRGPSYEQYF.